Sequencing of this T cell receptor beta chain was carried out in a study of OX40 agonist ivuxolimab in advanced cancers. Whole-study context: Intravenous ivuxolimab was administered to patients every 2 weeks at 0.01 to 10 mg/kg. Whole-study results and caveats: Blood T cells, both CD4+ and CD8+, expanded clonally by week 6 at 0.1 to 3.0 mg/kg.

Details on this clone: Its cognate antigen is unknown.

The data were produced by immunoSEQ multiplex PCR, yet TCRdb's version contains in-frame clones alone and is incomplete. Of over 100,000 clones in the sample, 93% were seen once. After removal of 4 bases from V and 4 bases from J, the junction contained 3 bases not matched to a gene. The germline V gene encodes CDR1 SGHTA and CDR2 FQGNSA. CDR3 length: 14 amino acids. The J gene is TRBJ2-1, the V gene TRBV7-2; TRBD2 agrees at 8 bases. The clonotype originates from an adult with an advanced solid tumor such as melanoma, head and neck, liver or kidney cancer. This material consisted of CD4+ or CD8+ T cells sorted from blood, taken in a trial of the OX40 agonist ivuxolimab. The chain's CDR3 is CASSSGLVYNEQFF. For the CDR3, the DNA is TGTGCCAGCAGCTCGGGACTAGTGTACAATGAGCAGTTCTTC.